The entry below gives a single T cell receptor (beta chain) sequence along with its context. Antigen: not known. These data originate in a study of high-grade serous ovarian cancer treatment subgroups. Overall study context: Each sample yielded on average about 7,000 unique TCR beta rearrangements from around 15,000 reads.

Study conclusions and caveats: CDR1 and CDR2 were left unanalyzed; analyses focused on CDR3.

The protocol was immunoSEQ multiplex PCR, while the TCRdb copy is restricted to in-frame clones and leaves out a portion. The table includes about 36,000 clones, around 80% detected once. Tumor samples were taken before definitive surgery or chemotherapy. CDR1 and CDR2 from the germline V gene are SNHLY and FYNNEI. The CDR3 covers 16 residues. J was trimmed by 2 bases and V by 7 bases; bases with no gene match: 14. The rearrangement joins TRBV2 to TRBJ2-7; 7 nucleotides agree with TRBD2. The sequenced sample consisted of tumor tissue. The sequence came from a human donor with high-grade serous ovarian cancer. The CDR3, as DNA: TGTGCCAGCAACCGGGAGGCCCTCCTCGTAACCTACGAGCAGTACTTC. It encodes CASNREALLVTYEQYF.